In this sample, the clone carrying this T cell receptor beta chain turned up a few times. The sample belongs to a study of T-cell reconstitution after alpha-beta-depleted transplantation in children. Preparation of the TCRbeta library used unique molecular identifiers. TCRdb reprocessed the PCR reads via MiXCR and lists one record per CDR3 protein. This table has 250,000 to 350,000 distinct CDR3 sequences, nearly 10% appearing once. This material consisted of PBMCs from the stem cell graft donor, taken from the stem cell graft. This TCR came from a human donor who donated a stem cell graft to a child with SCID.

CDR3 nucleotide sequence: TGTGCCAGCAGCTTATCAGGCCTAGCGGGGACCGGGGAGCTGTTTTTT. It specifies CASSLSGLAGTGELFF. The V gene is TRBV11-2, the J gene TRBJ2-2, with TRBD2 identical over 9 bases. V was pared by 2 bases and J by 5 bases, with 6 bases of the junction left unmatched. The length of the CDR3 is 16 residues. Per the germline V gene, CDR1 is SGHAT and CDR2 is FQNNGV. The variable domain in full, completed from reference TRBV11-2 and TRBJ2-2, reads EAGVAQSPRYKIIEKRQSVAFWCNPISGHATLYWYQQILGQGPKLLIQFQNNGVVDDSQLPKDRFSAERLKGVDSTLKIQPAKLEDSAVYLCASSLSGLAGTGELFFGEGSRLTVL.